These 4 T cell receptor beta chains came from one sample sequenced in a study of blood T cell repertoires in COVID-19. Measured with immunoSEQ multiplex PCR; TCRdb has only the in-frame clones, and not every one. The sample lists around 19,000 clones, around 81% seen once, with approximately 13% in the top ten. Input material: peripheral blood. The origin of the receptors is a man in his forties with active or convalescent COVID-19.

The rearrangement links TRBV30 to TRBJ2-2; 9 nucleotides agree with TRBD1. Per germline, CDR1 GTSNPN and CDR2 SVGIG (reference sequence). The J segment lost 0 bases and the V segment lost 6 bases, leaving 5 bases of the junction unmatched. The CDR3 is made up of 15 amino acids. The CDR3 is CACHRGPANTGELFF. CDR3 sequence (DNA): TGTGCCTGTCACAGGGGGCCCGCGAACACCGGGGAGCTGTTTTTT.

The rearrangement joins TRBV21-1 to TRBJ1-5; the table calls TRBD1, which could not be checked here. TRBV21-1 is listed as a pseudogene. CDR3 length: 21 amino acids. The CDR3 loop reads CASSKGGHLILGPYSNQPQHF. The CDR3 DNA is TGTGCCAGCAGCAAAGGGGGACACCTTATCTTAGGGCCTTATAGCAATCAGCCCCAGCATTTT.

This CDR3 is CASSQEPPETGGYEQYF. CDR3 sequence (DNA): TGCGCCAGCAGCCAAGAACCCCCTGAGACAGGGGGCTACGAGCAGTACTTC. The chain has TRBV4-1 and TRBJ2-7, with 9 bases matching TRBD1. Germline CDR1 MGHRA, CDR2 YSYEKL. J was trimmed by 3 bases and V by 0 bases; bases with no gene match: 9. This CDR3 is built from 17 residues.

The chain carries TRBV20-1 and TRBJ2-5; no clear D. This CDR3 spans 11 amino acids. Trimming cost V 3 bases and J 3 bases, with 5 bases left between them. CDR1 is DFQATT, CDR2 SNEGSKA, per germline (reference sequence). CDR3 bases: TGCAGTGCTAGTGCTGAAGAGACCCAGTACTTC. Protein: CSASAEETQYF.